One sample yielded the 20 T cell receptor beta chains listed below, sequenced in a study of cytomegalovirus exposure and HLA in healthy donors. The PCR used 60 Vbeta and 13 Jbeta primers. TCRdb's copy holds only in-frame clones and misses some; the assay was immunoSEQ multiplex PCR. Among approximately 190,000 clones, more than 75% were seen once, and the ten largest hold about 1.2%. Sequencing was performed on PBMCs. The receptors come from a man aged 25-45 years in good health and CMV-seronegative.

The CDR3: CASSPNWGGQSSYEQYF. DNA for the CDR3: TGTGCCAGCAGCCCTAACTGGGGGGGCCAAAGCTCCTACGAGCAGTACTTC. V and J are TRBV7-9 and TRBJ2-7, with D maybe TRBD2 (7 bases). Per germline, CDR1 SEHNR and CDR2 FQNEAQ (reference sequence). The CDR3 is made up of 17 amino acids. The germline V and J ends were trimmed by 5 bases and 0 bases, with 20 bases remaining between them.

Remarks on this clone: The germline gene is not matched at one end of the junction; a read error may be the cause. The chain combines TRBV7-9 with TRBJ1-1, with TRBD1 identical over 7 bases. Germline assignment: CDR1 SEHNR and CDR2 FQNEAQ (reference sequence). The CDR3 has 17 residues. CDR3 residues: CSSSLYPQGFGGHEAFF. CDR3 sequence (DNA): TGTTCCAGCAGCTTATACCCACAGGGGTTCGGGGGCCATGAAGCTTTCTTT.

This chain connects TRBV5-4 to TRBJ2-2; 7 bases fit TRBD1. The CDR3 covers 15 residues. V shed 0 bases, J shed 10 bases, and the junction held 9 bases outside the gene matches. Germline V lookup: CDR1 SGHNT, CDR2 YYREEE (reference sequence). Here the CDR3 reads CASSLGGQGDQELFF. In DNA, the CDR3 is TGTGCCAGCAGCTTGGGTGGGCAGGGGGACCAGGAGCTGTTTTTT.

The chain is built from TRBV28 and TRBJ1-2; D remains unclear. Germline CDR1 is MDHEN and CDR2 is SYDVKM. CDR3 length: 15 residues. V gave up 7 bases and J gave up 6 bases, with 21 bases separating them. The CDR3 reads CASNSASANGDGYTF. In DNA form, the CDR3 reads TGTGCCAGCAATTCGGCAAGTGCGAACGGGGATGGCTACACCTTC.

This chain uses TRBV29-1 with TRBJ2-3; TRBD1 matches at 12 bases. Germline CDR1 and CDR2: SQVTM and ANQGSEA. This CDR3 spans 14 amino acids. Losses at the gene ends were 6 bases for V and 4 bases for J; bases not matched to a gene: 5. Here the CDR3 DNA reads TGCAGCGTCAGAGGGACAGGGGGCTCAGATACGCAGTATTTT. Protein sequence: CSVRGTGGSDTQYF.

The J gene is TRBJ2-1, the V gene TRBV27, with D possibly being TRBD1 (5 bases). Trimming pared 3 bases from V and 9 bases from J, leaving 12 bases between. The CDR3 is made up of 13 amino acids. From germline, CDR1 is MNHEY and CDR2 SMNVEV (reference sequence). CDR3 sequence reads: CASSLQGSGEQFF. The DNA for the CDR3 is TGTGCCAGCAGTTTGCAGGGTTCGGGTGAGCAGTTCTTC.

The J gene is TRBJ2-1, the V gene TRBV4-2; D not certain. This CDR3 spans 14 amino acids. Trimming took 2 bases from V and 5 from J, leaving 10 bases between them. Germline V gene data show CDR1 as LGHNA and CDR2 as YNFKEQ. The CDR3: CASSQLSRDNEQFF. CDR3 bases: TGTGCCAGCAGCCAATTGAGTCGAGACAATGAGCAGTTCTTC.

Comment on this clone: The same CDR3 can be traced to other DNA sequences in this sample. The CDR3, as DNA: TGTGCCAGTAGTAGTGGAGTCTACAATGAGCAGTTCTTC. Amino acid sequence: CASSSGVYNEQFF. This rearrangement joins TRBV19 to TRBJ2-1; D unclear. Germline V gene data show CDR1 as LNHDA and CDR2 as SQIVND (reference sequence). Trimming took off 4 bases at V and 3 bases at J, with 7 bases between the two ends. CDR3 length: 13 residues.

The chain joins TRBV19 to TRBJ1-5; possibly TRBD1 for D (5 bases). The CDR3 covers 17 residues. V lost 6 bases and J 0 bases, leaving 18 bases between the germline ends. Per germline, CDR1 LNHDA and CDR2 SQIVND (reference sequence). CDR3: CASRREGRGYSNQPQHF. The DNA for the CDR3 is TGTGCCAGTAGGCGGGAGGGAAGGGGCTATAGCAATCAGCCCCAGCATTTT.

This clone was recorded only once. The J gene is TRBJ2-7, the V gene TRBV4-3, with D maybe TRBD2 (5 bases). The CDR3 is made up of 15 amino acids. CDR1 is LGHNA, CDR2 YSLEER, per germline. V lost 3 bases and J 0 bases, leaving 12 bases between the germline ends. The CDR3 DNA reads as TGCGCCAGCAGCCACGGGGTGTCAGGCTCCTACGAGCAGTACTTC. Amino acid sequence: CASSHGVSGSYEQYF.

This chain links TRBV6-5 with TRBJ1-1; D is uncertain. The CDR3 loop spans 11 amino acids. The ends were cut back, 6 bases at V and 9 bases at J, with 11 bases in the middle. CDR1 and CDR2 (germline): MNHEY, SVGAGI. CDR3 nucleotides: TGTGCCAGCAGCACTACCTCTCAAGCTTTCTTT. Its translation is CASSTTSQAFF.

As regards this clone: One end of the junction varies from germline; a read error may be responsible. The chain is built from TRBV10-3 and TRBJ2-7; unclear D gene. The CDR3 is made up of 13 amino acids. From germline, CDR1 is ENHRY and CDR2 SYGVKD. The CDR3 DNA reads as TGTGCCATCAGTGAGTCGAGCGATTCCTCTTCGGCTTTC. Protein: CAISESSDSSSAF.

The CDR3 is CASSQGSGSPYEQYF. As DNA, the CDR3 is TGTGCCAGCAGCCAAGGTAGCGGGAGTCCCTACGAGCAGTACTTC. The chain is built from TRBV4-2 and TRBJ2-7; 9 bases map to TRBD2. From germline, CDR1 is LGHNA and CDR2 YNFKEQ. The CDR3 spans 15 residues. Losses at the gene ends were 1 base for V and 2 bases for J; bases not matched to a gene: 3.

This clone has just one count. The genes are TRBV2 and TRBJ1-5; a weak D match, TRBD1 (6 bases). V lost 4 bases and J 3 bases, leaving 13 bases between the germline ends. Germline loops: CDR1 SNHLY, CDR2 FYNNEI. The CDR3 sequence is 15 residues long. The CDR3 reads CASSGEQGANQPQHF. CDR3 DNA: TGTGCCAGCAGTGGAGAACAGGGAGCCAATCAGCCCCAGCATTTT.

This rearrangement joins TRBV10-3 to TRBJ2-5; 7 nucleotides match TRBD1. This CDR3 spans 13 amino acids. Per germline, CDR1 ENHRY and CDR2 SYGVKD. V shed 6 bases and J 2 bases; nucleotides not matched to a gene: 3. CDR3 loop: CAISGTVQETQYF. CDR3 bases: TGTGCCATCAGCGGGACAGTACAAGAGACCCAGTACTTC.

DNA for the CDR3: TGTGCCAGCAGCCAAGGACAGTCGAACACTGAAGCTTTCTTT. Its translation is CASSQGQSNTEAFF. The rearrangement uses TRBV4-2 and TRBJ1-1; D is possibly TRBD1 (5 bases). The CDR3 is 14 amino acids. Germline assignment: CDR1 LGHNA and CDR2 YNFKEQ. Trimming left V 1 base short and J 1 base short, with 7 bases between.

The chain combines TRBV18 with TRBJ2-7, with TRBD2 matching 7 bases. CDR1 and CDR2 (germline): KGHSH, LQKENI. V shed 2 bases and J 1 base; nucleotides not matched to a gene: 8. This CDR3 is 16 amino acids long. The CDR3 region is CASSPNALAASYEQYF. The CDR3 DNA follows: TGTGCCAGCTCACCAAATGCGCTAGCGGCTTCCTACGAGCAGTACTTC.

This rearrangement joins TRBV6-5 to TRBJ2-1; no firm D call. Trimming removed 2 bases from V and 9 bases from J, with 14 bases in between. The CDR3 sequence is 14 residues long. In germline, CDR1 is MNHEY, CDR2 SVGAGI. The CDR3 sequence is CASSYGGNTGEQFF. The DNA of the CDR3 is TGTGCCAGCAGTTACGGTGGCAACACGGGTGAGCAGTTCTTC.

This chain connects TRBV2 to TRBJ2-3; the D gene is possibly TRBD1 (6 bases). V lost 8 bases and J lost 4, with 16 bases in between. The V gene's germline CDR1 is SNHLY and CDR2 FYNNEI. The CDR3 consists of 14 residues. The CDR3, as DNA: TGTGCCAGCCCGGGGACAACCTCCTCAGATACGCAGTATTTT. This translates into CASPGTTSSDTQYF.

The chain links TRBV6-1 to TRBJ1-5; tentatively, D is TRBD1 (5 bases). The CDR3 has 15 amino acids. Germline V gives CDR1 MNHNS, CDR2 SASEGT. V lost 5 bases, J lost 7 bases, and 18 bases lay in between. As DNA, the CDR3 is TGTGCCAGCAGTCAAAACCCGAACGGGGGGCAGCCCCAGCATTTT. Translated, it gives CASSQNPNGGQPQHF.